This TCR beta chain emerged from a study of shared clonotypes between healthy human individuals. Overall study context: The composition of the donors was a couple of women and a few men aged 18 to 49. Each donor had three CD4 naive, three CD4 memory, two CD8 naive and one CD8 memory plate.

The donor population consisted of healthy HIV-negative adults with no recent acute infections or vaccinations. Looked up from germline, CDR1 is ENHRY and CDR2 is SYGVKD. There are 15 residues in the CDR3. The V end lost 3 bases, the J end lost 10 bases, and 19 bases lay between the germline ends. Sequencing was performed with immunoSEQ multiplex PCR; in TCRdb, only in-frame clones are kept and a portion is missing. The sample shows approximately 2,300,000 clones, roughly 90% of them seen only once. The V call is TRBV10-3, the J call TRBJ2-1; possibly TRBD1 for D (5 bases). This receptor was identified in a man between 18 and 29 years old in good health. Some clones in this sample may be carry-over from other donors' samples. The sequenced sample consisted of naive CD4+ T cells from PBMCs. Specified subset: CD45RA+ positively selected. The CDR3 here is CAISDDLGRGREQFF. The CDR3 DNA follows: TGTGCCATCAGTGACGACCTAGGAAGGGGCCGGGAGCAGTTCTTC.